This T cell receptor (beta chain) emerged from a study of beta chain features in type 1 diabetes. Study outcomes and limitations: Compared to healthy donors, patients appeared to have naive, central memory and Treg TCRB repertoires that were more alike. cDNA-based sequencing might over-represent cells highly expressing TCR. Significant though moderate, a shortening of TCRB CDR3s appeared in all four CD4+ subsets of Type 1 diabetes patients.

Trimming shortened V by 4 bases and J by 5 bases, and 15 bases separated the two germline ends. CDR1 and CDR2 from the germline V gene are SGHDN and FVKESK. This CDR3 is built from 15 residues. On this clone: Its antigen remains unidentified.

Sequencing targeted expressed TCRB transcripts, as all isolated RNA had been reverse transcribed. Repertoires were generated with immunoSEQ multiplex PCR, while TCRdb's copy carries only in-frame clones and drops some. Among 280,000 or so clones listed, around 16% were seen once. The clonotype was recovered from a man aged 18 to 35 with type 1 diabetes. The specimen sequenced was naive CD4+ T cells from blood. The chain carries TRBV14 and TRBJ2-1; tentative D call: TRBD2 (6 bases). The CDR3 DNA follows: TGTGCCAGCAGCCTCCCCGGGACTGCTAACAATGAGCAGTTCTTC. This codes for CASSLPGTANNEQFF.